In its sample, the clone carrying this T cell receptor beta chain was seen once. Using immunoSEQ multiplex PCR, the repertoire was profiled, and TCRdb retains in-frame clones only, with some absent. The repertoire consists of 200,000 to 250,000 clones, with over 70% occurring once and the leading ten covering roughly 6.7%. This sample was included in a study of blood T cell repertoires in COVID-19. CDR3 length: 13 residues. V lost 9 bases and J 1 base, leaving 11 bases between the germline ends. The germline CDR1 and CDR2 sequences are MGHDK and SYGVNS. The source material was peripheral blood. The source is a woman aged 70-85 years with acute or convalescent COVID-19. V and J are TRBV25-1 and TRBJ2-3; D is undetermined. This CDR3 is CASNIGGTDTQYF. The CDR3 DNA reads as TGTGCCAGTAATATCGGAGGCACAGATACGCAGTATTTT.